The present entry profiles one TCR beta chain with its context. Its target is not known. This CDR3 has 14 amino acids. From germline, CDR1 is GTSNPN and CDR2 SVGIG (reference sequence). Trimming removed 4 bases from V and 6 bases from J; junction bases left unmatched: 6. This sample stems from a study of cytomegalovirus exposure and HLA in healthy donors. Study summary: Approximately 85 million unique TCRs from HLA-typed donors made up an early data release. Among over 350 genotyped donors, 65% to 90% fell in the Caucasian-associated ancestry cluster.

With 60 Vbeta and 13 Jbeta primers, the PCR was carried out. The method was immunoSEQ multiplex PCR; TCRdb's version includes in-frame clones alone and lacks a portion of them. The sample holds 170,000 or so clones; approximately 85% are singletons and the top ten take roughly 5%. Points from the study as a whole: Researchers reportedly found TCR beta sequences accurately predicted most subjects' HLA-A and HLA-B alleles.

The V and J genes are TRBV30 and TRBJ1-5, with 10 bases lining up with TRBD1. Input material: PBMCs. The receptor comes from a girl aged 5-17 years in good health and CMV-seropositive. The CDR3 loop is CAWTSGQGSQPQHF. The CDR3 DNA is TGTGCCTGGACCTCGGGACAGGGGAGTCAGCCCCAGCATTTT. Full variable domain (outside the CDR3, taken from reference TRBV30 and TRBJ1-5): SQTIHQWPATLVQPVGSPLSLECTVEGTSNPNLYWYRQAAGRGLQLLFYSVGIGQISSEVPQNLSASRPQDRQFILSSKKLLLSDSGFYLCAWTSGQGSQPQHFGDGTRLSIL.